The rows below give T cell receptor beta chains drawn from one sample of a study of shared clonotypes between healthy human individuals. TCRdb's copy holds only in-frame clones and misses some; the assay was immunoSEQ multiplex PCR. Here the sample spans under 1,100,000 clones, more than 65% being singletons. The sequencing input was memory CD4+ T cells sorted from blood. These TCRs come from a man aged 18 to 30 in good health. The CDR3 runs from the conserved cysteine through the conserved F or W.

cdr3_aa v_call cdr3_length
CASTPLADTQYF TRBV4-1 12
CASSLDGEETQYF TRBV11-2 13
CASSYGRREYEQFF TRBV6-5 14
CASSQTGIFMNTEAFF TRBV4-1 16
CASSVGTGFNYEQYF TRBV9 15
CSVDSPSGRGVDTQYF TRBV29-1 16
CASSLVGTSVDYEQFF TRBV7-2 16
CASSVGSGANVLTF TRBV11-2 14
CASSAYGRETQYF TRBV9 13
CASSLGYQSNEQYF TRBV11-1 14
CASSSGQIFNYGYTF TRBV28 15
CASSSGTGSFSNQPQHF TRBV7-2 17
CASSAGIEAGSYNSPLHF TRBV13 18
CASSLERSAQETQYF TRBV5-4 15
CASSSEMPQTLRGSYEQYF TRBV7-9 19
CASSGQVNTEAFF TRBV23-1 13
CASRPDTSAKYGYTF TRBV5-4 15
CASQGQKYEQYF TRBV2 12
CAWSPPAGPSGGSPLHF TRBV30 17
CASSPQTGGFYGYTF TRBV28 15
CASSLGGLATQYF TRBV7-2 13
CASSPNPGTQSPGTQYF TRBV5-1 17
CASSPPSQLYEQYF TRBV18 14
CASSDSGTGQVQYF TRBV6-6 14
CASSQGPNTEAFF TRBV4-3 13
CASSQDRTPGLAGGLKFF TRBV4-1 18
CASSFQAGETQYF TRBV5-1 13
CASSLDLGLAGAPARPEQFF TRBV5-1 20
CASSLGQSTYEQYF TRBV5-1 14
CASSEGLGGTQYF TRBV25-1 13
CASSSQSRGYTF TRBV28 12
CASSPGTSGSNEQFF TRBV7-2 15
CASRRPNTGELFF TRBV11-2 13
CAWDRGQYEQYF TRBV30 12
CASSRRDGSYEQYF TRBV7-2 14
CASSQDGGGTYNEQFF TRBV4-1 16
CASGTGQGTQYF TRBV5-1 12
CASSSDGGETQYF TRBV7-2 13
CASSLGDRDTGELFF TRBV5-6 15
CASSLRGSGTGELFF TRBV28 15
CASSPTGANYGYTF TRBV5-6 14
CASSLSNLAGLGEQYF TRBV27 16
CASSPLEGASYNSPLHF TRBV9 17
CASSPESGSLAYEQYF TRBV18 16
CAISERYNEQFF TRBV10-3 12
CASSWTGVGEKLFF TRBV2 14
CASSARASTDTQYF TRBV7-9 14
CASSLPRGNEQFF TRBV5-1 13
CASSSEAGKLGQYF TRBV5-1 14
CASSPLGTSGVTDTQYF TRBV18 17
CASGRIYEQYF TRBV6-5 11